Below, 2 T cell receptor beta chains from the same sample are listed, as sequenced in a study of regulatory T cells in long-lasting Graves disease. Relying on iRepertoire HTBI primers and Arm-PCR of CDR3 regions, the team built TCR beta libraries. TCRdb passed the multiplex PCR reads through MiXCR, listing each CDR3 protein once. The sample carries over 300,000 distinct CDR3 sequences, about 18% recorded once. Time point indicated: persistent/refractory GD, antithyroid drugs over 5 years with positive TRAb. Construction of the TCR library relied on RNA isolated from PBMCs. Sample: peripheral blood mononuclear cells (PBMCs), taken when the disease was refractory, from a patient treated with antithyroid drugs. The receptors come from a female donor with Graves disease.

This sequence joins TRBV7-9 and TRBJ2-7; 8 bases map to TRBD1. Trimming at V came to 3 bases and at J to 3 bases, leaving 10 bases not matched to a gene. The germline gives CDR1 SEHNR, CDR2 FQNEAQ (reference sequence). The CDR3 totals 16 residues. The CDR3 reads CASSLLGYGTGYEQYF. The CDR3 DNA reads TGTGCCAGCAGCTTGCTTGGGTACGGGACAGGCTACGAGCAGTACTTC.

This chain uses TRBV11-2 with TRBJ2-7; 8 bases match TRBD1. The CDR3 has 14 amino acids. CDR1 is SGHAT, CDR2 FQNNGV, per germline. The junction had 5 bases not matched to a gene; V was cut back by 4 bases and J by 3 bases. CDR3 loop: CASSYGTGSYEQYF. As DNA, the CDR3 is TGTGCCAGCAGCTACGGGACAGGAAGCTACGAGCAGTACTTC.